This TCR beta chain appears in the sequencing data of a study of cytomegalovirus exposure and HLA in healthy donors. Amplification used 60 Vbeta primers and 13 Jbeta primers. Clones were read by immunoSEQ multiplex PCR, and TCRdb kept only the in-frame ones, dropping some. The table records about 190,000 clones, approximately 84% of them present only once. Trimming removed 6 bases at V and 7 bases at J, with 19 bases between. The germline gives CDR1 MNHEY, CDR2 SMNVEV (reference sequence). There are 15 residues in the CDR3. Whole-study findings and limits: In the analysis, some V segments, TRBV6-2 and TRBV6-3 included, were excluded as indistinguishable.

Remarks on this clone: As yet, its antigen is unknown.

The sample consisted of PBMCs. The J gene is TRBJ1-5, the V gene TRBV27; a weak D match, TRBD1 (5 bases). The clonotype was recovered from a man over 45 in good health and CMV-seronegative. CDR3 loop: CASSPAGQGGQPQHF. The CDR3 bases are TGTGCCAGCAGCCCAGCCGGGCAGGGTGGACAGCCCCAGCATTTT.